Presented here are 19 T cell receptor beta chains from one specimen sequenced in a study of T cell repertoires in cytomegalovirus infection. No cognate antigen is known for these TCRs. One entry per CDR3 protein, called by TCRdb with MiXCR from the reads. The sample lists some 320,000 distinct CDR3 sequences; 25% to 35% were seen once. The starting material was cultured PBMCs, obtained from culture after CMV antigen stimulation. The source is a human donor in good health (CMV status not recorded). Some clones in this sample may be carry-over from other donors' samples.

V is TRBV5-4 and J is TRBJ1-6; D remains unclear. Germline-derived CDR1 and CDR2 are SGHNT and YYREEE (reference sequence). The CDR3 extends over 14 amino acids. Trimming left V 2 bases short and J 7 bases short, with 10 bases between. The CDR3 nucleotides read TGTGCCAGCAGCTTTAAGGGAGGGAATTCACCCCTCCACTTT. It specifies CASSFKGGNSPLHF.

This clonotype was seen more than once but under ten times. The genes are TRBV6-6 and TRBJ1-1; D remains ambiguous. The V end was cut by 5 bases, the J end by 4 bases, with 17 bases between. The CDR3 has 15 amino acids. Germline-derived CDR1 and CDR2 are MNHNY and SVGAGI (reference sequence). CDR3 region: CASSDGVSGVTEAFF. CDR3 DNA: TGTGCCAGCAGTGACGGGGTCTCCGGGGTCACTGAAGCTTTCTTT.

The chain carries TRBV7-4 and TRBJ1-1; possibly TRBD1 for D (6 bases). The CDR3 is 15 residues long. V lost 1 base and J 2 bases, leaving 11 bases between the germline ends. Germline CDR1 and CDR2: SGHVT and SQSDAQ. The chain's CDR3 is CASSLGGQVNTEAFF. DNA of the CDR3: TGTGCCAGCAGCTTAGGGGGACAAGTAAACACTGAAGCTTTCTTT.

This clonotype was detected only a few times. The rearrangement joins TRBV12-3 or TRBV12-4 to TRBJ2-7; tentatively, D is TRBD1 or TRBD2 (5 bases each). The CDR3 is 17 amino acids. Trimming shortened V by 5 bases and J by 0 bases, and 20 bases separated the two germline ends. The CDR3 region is CASSPGSGRLSSYEQYF. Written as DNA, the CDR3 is TGTGCCAGCAGTCCAGGATCGGGACGGCTGAGCTCCTACGAGCAGTACTTC.

CDR3 bases: TGTGCCAGCAGTGCCCTCGGGGGGAATGGCTACACCTTC. This translates into CASSALGGNGYTF. This chain joins TRBV25-1 and TRBJ1-2; D perhaps matches TRBD1 (5 bases). The germline V and J ends were trimmed by 4 bases and 6 bases, with 12 bases remaining between them. The CDR3 spans 13 residues. Germline V gives CDR1 MGHDK, CDR2 SYGVNS.

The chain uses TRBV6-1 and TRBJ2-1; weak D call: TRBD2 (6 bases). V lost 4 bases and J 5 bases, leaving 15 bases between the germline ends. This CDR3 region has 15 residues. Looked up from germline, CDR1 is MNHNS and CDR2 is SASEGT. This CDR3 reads CASSGESGSNNEQFF. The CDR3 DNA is TGTGCCAGCAGTGGCGAGAGCGGGTCAAACAATGAGCAGTTCTTC.

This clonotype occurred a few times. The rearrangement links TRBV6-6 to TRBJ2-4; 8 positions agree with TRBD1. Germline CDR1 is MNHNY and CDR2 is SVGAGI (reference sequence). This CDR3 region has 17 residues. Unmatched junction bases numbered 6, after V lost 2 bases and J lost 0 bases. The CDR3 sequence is CASSYGQGLRAKNIQYF. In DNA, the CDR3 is TGTGCCAGCAGTTACGGACAGGGACTGAGAGCCAAAAACATTCAGTACTTC.

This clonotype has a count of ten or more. The CDR3 DNA follows: TGTGCCAGCAGTTCCCGGGGAGGGCAGGGTAAAAACATTCAGTACTTC. This encodes CASSSRGGQGKNIQYF. The genes are TRBV7-2 and TRBJ2-4, with TRBD2 matching 7 bases. CDR3 length equals 16 residues. Looked up from germline, CDR1 is SGHTA and CDR2 is FQGNSA. V lost 6 bases and J lost 4; bases outside the gene matches: 12.

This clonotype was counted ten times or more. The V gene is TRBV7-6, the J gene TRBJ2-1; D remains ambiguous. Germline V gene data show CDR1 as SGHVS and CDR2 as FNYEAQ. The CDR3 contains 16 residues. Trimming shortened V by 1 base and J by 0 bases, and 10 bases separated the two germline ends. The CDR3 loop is CASSLVGMSSYNEQFF. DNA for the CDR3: TGTGCCAGCAGCTTAGTGGGCATGAGCTCCTACAATGAGCAGTTCTTC.

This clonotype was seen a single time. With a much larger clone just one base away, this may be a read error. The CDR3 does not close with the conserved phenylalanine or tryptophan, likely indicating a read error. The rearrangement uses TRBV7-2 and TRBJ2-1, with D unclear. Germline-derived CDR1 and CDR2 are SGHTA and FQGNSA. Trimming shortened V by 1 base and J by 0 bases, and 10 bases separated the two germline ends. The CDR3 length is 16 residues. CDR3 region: CASSLEGLTSYNEQFL. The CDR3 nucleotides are TGTGCCAGCAGCTTAGAAGGTCTCACCTCCTACAATGAGCAGTTCTTG.

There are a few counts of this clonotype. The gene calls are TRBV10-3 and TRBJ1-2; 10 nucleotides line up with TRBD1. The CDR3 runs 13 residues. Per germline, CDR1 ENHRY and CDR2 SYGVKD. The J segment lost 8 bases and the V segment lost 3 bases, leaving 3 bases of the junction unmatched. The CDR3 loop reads CAISDGDRGGYTF. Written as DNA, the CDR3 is TGTGCCATCAGTGATGGGGACAGGGGCGGCTACACCTTC.

Written as DNA, the CDR3 is TGTGCCAGCAGTTACTCGGCAGGCCCCTATGGCTACACCTTC. It yields the protein CASSYSAGPYGYTF. The J gene is TRBJ1-2, the V gene TRBV6-5; D not resolved. The CDR3 contains 14 residues. The V end was cut by 0 bases, the J end by 4 bases, with 9 bases between. In germline, CDR1 is MNHEY, CDR2 SVGAGI.

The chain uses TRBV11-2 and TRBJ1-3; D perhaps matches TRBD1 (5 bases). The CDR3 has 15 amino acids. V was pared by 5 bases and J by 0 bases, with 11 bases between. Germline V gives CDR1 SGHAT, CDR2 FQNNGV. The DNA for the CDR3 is TGTGCCAGCAGCCTCAGGGATTTCTCTGGAAACACCATATATTTT. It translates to CASSLRDFSGNTIYF.

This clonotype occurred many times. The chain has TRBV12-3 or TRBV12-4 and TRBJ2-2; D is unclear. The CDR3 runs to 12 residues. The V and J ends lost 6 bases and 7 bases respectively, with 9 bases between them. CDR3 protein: CASSLSIGELFF. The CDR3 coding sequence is TGTGCCAGCAGCCTTTCAATCGGGGAGCTGTTTTTT.

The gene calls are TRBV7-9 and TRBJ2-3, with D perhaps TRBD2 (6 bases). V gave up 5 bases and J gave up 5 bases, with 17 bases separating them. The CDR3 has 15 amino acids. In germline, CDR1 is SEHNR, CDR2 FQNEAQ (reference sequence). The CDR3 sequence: CASSDPTGVRDTQYF. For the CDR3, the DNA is TGTGCCAGCAGCGATCCCACGGGAGTGAGAGATACGCAGTATTTT.

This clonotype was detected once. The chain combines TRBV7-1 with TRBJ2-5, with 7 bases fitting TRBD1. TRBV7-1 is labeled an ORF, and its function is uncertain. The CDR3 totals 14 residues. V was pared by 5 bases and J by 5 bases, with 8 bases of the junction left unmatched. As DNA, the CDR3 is TGTGCCAGCAGCCCGCCTCAGGGGGAGGAGACCCAGTACTTC. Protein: CASSPPQGEETQYF.

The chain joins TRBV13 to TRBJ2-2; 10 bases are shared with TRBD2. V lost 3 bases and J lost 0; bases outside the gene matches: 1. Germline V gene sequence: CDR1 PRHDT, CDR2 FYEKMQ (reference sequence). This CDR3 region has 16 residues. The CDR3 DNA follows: TGTGCCAGCAGCTTTACTAGCGGGGCGAACACCGGGGAGCTGTTTTTT. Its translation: CASSFTSGANTGELFF. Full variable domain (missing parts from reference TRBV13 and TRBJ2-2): AAGVIQSPRHLIKEKRETATLKCYPIPRHDTVYWYQQGPGQDPQFLISFYEKMQSDKGSIPDRFSAQQFSDYHSELNMSSLELGDSALYFCASSFTSGANTGELFFGEGSRLTVL.

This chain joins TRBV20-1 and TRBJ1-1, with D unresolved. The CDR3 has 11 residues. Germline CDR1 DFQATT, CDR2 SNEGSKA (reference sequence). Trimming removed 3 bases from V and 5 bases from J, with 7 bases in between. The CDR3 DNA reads TGCAGTGCTAGGACGGATACTGAAGCTTTCTTT. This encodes CSARTDTEAFF.

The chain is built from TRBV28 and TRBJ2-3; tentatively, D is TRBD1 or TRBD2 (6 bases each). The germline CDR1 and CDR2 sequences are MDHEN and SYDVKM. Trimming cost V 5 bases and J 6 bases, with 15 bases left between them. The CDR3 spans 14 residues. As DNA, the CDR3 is TGTGCCAGCAGTCAGGGGAACGCGGGGGATACGCAGTATTTT. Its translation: CASSQGNAGDTQYF.